The 14 T cell receptor beta chains presented below share a single source sample, sequenced in a study of blood T cells in healthy people across ages. For the second PCR, which ran for 7 to 11 cycles, a sample-barcoded 5' primer and a J-beta primer mix were used. TCRdb reprocessed the 5' RACE reads with MiXCR, giving one entry per CDR3 protein. Among around 990,000 distinct CDR3 sequences listed, under 30% were seen once. The sample was also linked to a second study, of T cells of mothers and their children.

Sequences were obtained from blood. The receptors come from a girl aged 2 to 10 in good health.

The chain joins TRBV7-3 to TRBJ2-1; 8 bases align to TRBD2. The CDR3 has 17 amino acids. In germline, CDR1 is SGHTA, CDR2 FQGTGA. V shed 0 bases, J shed 8 bases, and the junction held 12 bases outside the gene matches. The chain's CDR3 is CASSLTPPAGEGDEQFF. The CDR3 coding sequence is TGTGCCAGCAGCTTAACCCCCCCAGCGGGAGAAGGCGATGAGCAGTTCTTC.

The rearrangement links TRBV29-1 to TRBJ2-5; D not resolved. The J call may be mistaken, given a closer DNA end match to TRBJ2-7. The length of the CDR3 is 13 residues. CDR1 is SQVTM and CDR2 is ANQGSEA in the germline V gene. In DNA form, the CDR3 reads TGCAGCGTTGAAGTCACGCACAGCTACGAGCAGTACTTC. This encodes CSVEVTHSYEQYF.

The gene calls are TRBV30 and TRBJ1-5; 7 bases are shared with TRBD1. Germline CDR1 reads GTSNPN; CDR2 reads SVGIG (reference sequence). V lost 0 bases, J lost 4 bases, and 6 bases stayed unmatched. The CDR3 sequence is 15 residues long. CDR3 sequence: CAWSVKGGPNQPQHF. The CDR3 DNA reads as TGTGCCTGGAGTGTAAAAGGGGGCCCTAATCAGCCCCAGCATTTT.

V gene TRBV7-9 combines with J gene TRBJ2-1; D unresolved. V was pared by 7 bases and J by 6 bases, with 16 bases between. CDR1 and CDR2 from the germline V gene are SEHNR and FQNEAQ (reference sequence). The CDR3 is 14 amino acids. The CDR3 is CASIPGLHGNEQFF. The CDR3 DNA reads TGTGCCAGCATCCCGGGCCTCCACGGCAATGAGCAGTTCTTC.

This chain links TRBV28 with TRBJ2-1, with TRBD1 identical over 7 bases. The CDR3 extends over 14 amino acids. CDR1 is MDHEN and CDR2 is SYDVKM in the germline V gene. The junction had 5 bases not matched to a gene; V was cut back by 4 bases and J by 5 bases. This CDR3 is CASSYEGANNEQFF. CDR3 DNA sequence: TGTGCCAGCAGTTACGAGGGGGCTAACAATGAGCAGTTCTTC.

V gene TRBV13 combines with J gene TRBJ2-7, with 7 bases that match TRBD1. Germline V gives CDR1 PRHDT, CDR2 FYEKMQ (reference sequence). CDR3 length equals 14 residues. The V gene end was trimmed by 5 bases and the J gene end by 3 bases; junction bases not matched to a gene: 7. Here the CDR3 reads CASSRGTDVYEQYF. CDR3 coding DNA: TGTGCCAGCAGCCGAGGGACAGACGTCTACGAGCAGTACTTC.

In regard to this clonotype: At one boundary the junction diverges from the germline segment, which might be a read error. This chain connects TRBV20-1 to TRBJ1-1; 12 bases agree with TRBD1. There are 16 residues in the CDR3. The germline CDR1 and CDR2 sequences are DFQATT and SNEGSKA (reference sequence). The CDR3 DNA follows: TGCAGTGCAAGAGACTCTATGGGGACAGGGGGCCCTGAAGCTTTCTTT. Its translation is CSARDSMGTGGPEAFF.

The chain has TRBV5-6 and TRBJ2-2, with D maybe TRBD1 (8 bases). The V end lost 4 bases, the J end lost 6 bases, and 16 bases lay between the germline ends. The CDR3 covers 15 residues. Per the germline V gene, CDR1 is SGHDT and CDR2 is YYEEEE. Here the CDR3 reads CASSTGGLTPGELFF. The CDR3 DNA reads as TGTGCCAGCAGCACAGGGGGACTAACTCCCGGGGAGCTGTTTTTT.

The chain carries TRBV5-4 and TRBJ2-2; 8 nucleotides align to TRBD2. CDR3 length: 14 amino acids. V was clipped by 2 bases and J by 7 bases; unmatched bases: 4. From germline, CDR1 is SGHNT and CDR2 YYREEE (reference sequence). This chain's CDR3 is CASSFGSGGGELFF. The CDR3 nucleotides read TGTGCCAGCAGCTTCGGAAGCGGGGGCGGGGAGCTGTTTTTT.

V gene TRBV4-2 combines with J gene TRBJ2-3; 11 bases are a match to TRBD2. CDR3 size: 19 residues. Trimming at V came to 2 bases and at J to 3 bases, leaving 13 bases not matched to a gene. The germline CDR1 and CDR2 sequences are LGHNA and YNFKEQ. CDR3 bases: TGTGCCAGCAGCCAAACCGGAAGTGATAGCGGGAGGGGGACAGATACGCAGTATTTT. Its protein product is CASSQTGSDSGRGTDTQYF.

This clonotype was seen more than once but under ten times. The chain employs TRBV6-2 or TRBV6-3 and TRBJ2-7, with 7 bases fitting TRBD2. This CDR3 is built from 14 residues. Trimming at V came to 4 bases and at J to 2 bases, leaving 5 bases not matched to a gene. The germline V gene has CDR1 MNHEY and CDR2 SVGEGT. CDR3: CASSFRGVTYEQYF. CDR3 in DNA: TGTGCCAGCAGTTTCCGGGGGGTAACCTACGAGCAGTACTTC.

The chain recombines TRBV6-1 with TRBJ2-5, with 10 bases lining up with TRBD2. Trimming took 1 base from V and 7 from J; bases not matched to a gene: 0. This CDR3 has 13 residues. CDR1 is MNHNS and CDR2 is SASEGT in the germline V gene. In nucleotides, the CDR3 is TGTGCCAGCAGTGAAGTAGCGGGAGGGACCCAGTACTTC. This gives the protein CASSEVAGGTQYF.

V usage is TRBV6-1 and J usage is TRBJ1-2; D perhaps matches TRBD1 (5 bases). Trimming left V 6 bases short and J 8 bases short, with 19 bases between. Per germline, CDR1 MNHNS and CDR2 SASEGT. The CDR3 covers 14 residues. CDR3 DNA: TGTGCCAGCAGGCCCGACAGCTATATAGGGGGCTACACCTTC. Encoded protein: CASRPDSYIGGYTF.

A few counts support this clonotype. A junction boundary mismatches the germline segment, possibly from a read error. The rearrangement links TRBV20-1 to TRBJ2-5; D is ambiguous. The J call could be wrong; TRBJ2-7 is a better fit for the DNA end. This CDR3 region has 11 residues. Germline CDR1 is DFQATT and CDR2 is SNEGSKA (reference sequence). The CDR3 loop is CSARRSHEQYF. The CDR3 nucleotides are TGCAGTGCTAGACGCTCCCACGAGCAGTACTTC.